This T cell receptor (beta chain) emerged from a study of cytomegalovirus exposure and HLA in healthy donors. Findings and caveats of the study: Excluded: some indistinguishable V segments such as TRBV6-2 and TRBV6-3.

Germline assignment: CDR1 LNHNV and CDR2 YYDKDF (reference sequence). The CDR3 sequence is 15 residues long. Primers included in the PCR were 60 Vbeta and 13 Jbeta primers. Clones were sequenced by immunoSEQ multiplex PCR, and TCRdb holds only the in-frame ones, with some missing. The table records some 150,000 clones, 75% of them present only once. For this clone: Its antigen is currently unknown. The junction shows a germline mismatch at one end, possibly a read error. Other nucleotide sequences in the sample specify the same CDR3.

The clonotype originates from a man aged 30 to 45 in good health and CMV-seronegative. The sequenced sample was PBMCs. This sequence joins TRBV15 and TRBJ1-5, with 7 bases that match TRBD1. The CDR3 nucleotides are TGTGCTACCAGCAGCCTAGGGGGCAGCAATCAGCCCCAGCATTTT. Its translation: CATSSLGGSNQPQHF.